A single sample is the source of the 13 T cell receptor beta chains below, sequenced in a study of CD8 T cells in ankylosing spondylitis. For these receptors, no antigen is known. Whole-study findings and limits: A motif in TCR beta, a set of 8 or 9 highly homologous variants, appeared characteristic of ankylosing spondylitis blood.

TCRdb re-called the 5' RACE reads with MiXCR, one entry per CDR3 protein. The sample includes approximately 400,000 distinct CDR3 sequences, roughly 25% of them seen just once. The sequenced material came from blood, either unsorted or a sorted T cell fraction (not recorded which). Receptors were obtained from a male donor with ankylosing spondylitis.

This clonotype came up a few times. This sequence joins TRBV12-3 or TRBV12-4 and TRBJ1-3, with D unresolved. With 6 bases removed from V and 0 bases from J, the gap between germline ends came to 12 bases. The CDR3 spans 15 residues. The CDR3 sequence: CASSQLGLSGNTIYF. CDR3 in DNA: TGTGCCAGCAGCCAGCTAGGACTCTCTGGAAACACCATATATTTT.

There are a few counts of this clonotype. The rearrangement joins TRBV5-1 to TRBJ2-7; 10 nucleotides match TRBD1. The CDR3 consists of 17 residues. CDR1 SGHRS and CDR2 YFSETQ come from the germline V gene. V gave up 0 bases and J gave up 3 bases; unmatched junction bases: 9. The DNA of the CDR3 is TGCGCCAGCAGCTTGGCCGTAATGACAGGGGGCGACTACGAGCAGTACTTC. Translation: CASSLAVMTGGDYEQYF.

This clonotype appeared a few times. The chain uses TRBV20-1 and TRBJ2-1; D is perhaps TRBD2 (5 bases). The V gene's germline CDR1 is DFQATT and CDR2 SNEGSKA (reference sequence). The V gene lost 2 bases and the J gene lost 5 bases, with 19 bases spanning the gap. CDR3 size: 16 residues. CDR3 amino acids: CSARPPGKRNHNEQFF. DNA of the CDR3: TGCAGTGCTAGACCCCCTGGGAAGCGGAACCACAATGAGCAGTTCTTC.

The CDR3 nucleotides read TGTGCCAGCAGGGGAGCTGCCACCGGGGAGCTGTTTTTT. Translation: CASRGAATGELFF. The chain employs TRBV2 and TRBJ2-2; TRBD2 might be the D (5 bases). Trimming removed 6 bases from V and 4 bases from J, with 9 bases in between. The CDR3 consists of 13 residues. Germline CDR1 SNHLY, CDR2 FYNNEI.

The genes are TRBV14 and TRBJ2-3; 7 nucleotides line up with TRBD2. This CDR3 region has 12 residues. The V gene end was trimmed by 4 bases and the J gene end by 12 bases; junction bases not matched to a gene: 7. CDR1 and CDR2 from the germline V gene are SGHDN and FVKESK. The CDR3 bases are TGTGCCAGCAGCCGGGTAGCGGGCCTACAGTATTTT. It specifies CASSRVAGLQYF. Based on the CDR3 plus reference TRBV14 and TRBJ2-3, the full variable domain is EAGVTQFPSHSVIEKGQTVTLRCDPISGHDNLYWYRRVMGKEIKFLLHFVKESKQDESGMPNNRFLAERTGGTYSTLKVQPAELEDSGVYFCASSRVAGLQYFGPGTRLTVL.

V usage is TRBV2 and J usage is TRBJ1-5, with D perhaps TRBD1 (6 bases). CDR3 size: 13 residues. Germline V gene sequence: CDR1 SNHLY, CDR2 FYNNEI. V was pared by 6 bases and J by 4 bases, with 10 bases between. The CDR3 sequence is CASSRQENQPQHF. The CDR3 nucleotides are TGTGCCAGCAGCCGACAGGAGAATCAGCCCCAGCATTTT.

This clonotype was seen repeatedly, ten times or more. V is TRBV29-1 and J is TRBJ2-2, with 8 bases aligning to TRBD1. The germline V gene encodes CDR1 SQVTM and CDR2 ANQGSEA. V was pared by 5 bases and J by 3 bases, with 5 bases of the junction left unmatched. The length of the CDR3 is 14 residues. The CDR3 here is CSVRQGYDTGELFF. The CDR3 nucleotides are TGCAGCGTTAGACAGGGGTATGACACCGGGGAGCTGTTTTTT.

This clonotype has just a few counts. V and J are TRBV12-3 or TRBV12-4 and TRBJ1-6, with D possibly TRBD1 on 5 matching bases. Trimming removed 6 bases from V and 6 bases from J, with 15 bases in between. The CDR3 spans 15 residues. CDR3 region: CASSPRRESNSPLHF. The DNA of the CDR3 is TGTGCCAGCAGCCCCCGCAGGGAGTCTAATTCACCCCTCCACTTT.

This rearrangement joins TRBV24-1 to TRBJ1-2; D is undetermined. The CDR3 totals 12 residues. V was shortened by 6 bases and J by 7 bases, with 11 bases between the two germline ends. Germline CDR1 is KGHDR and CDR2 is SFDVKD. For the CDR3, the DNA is TGTGCCACCAGTTCCAACGGACCTGGCTACACCTTC. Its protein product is CATSSNGPGYTF.

CDR3 amino acids: CAISEATSGSGDEQFF. In DNA, the CDR3 is TGTGCCATCAGTGAGGCTACTAGCGGGAGTGGGGATGAGCAGTTCTTC. The chain has TRBV10-3 and TRBJ2-1, with 11 positions matching TRBD2. The ends lost 2 bases at V and 8 bases at J; junction bases unmatched: 8. CDR1 is ENHRY and CDR2 is SYGVKD in the germline V gene. The CDR3 contains 16 residues.

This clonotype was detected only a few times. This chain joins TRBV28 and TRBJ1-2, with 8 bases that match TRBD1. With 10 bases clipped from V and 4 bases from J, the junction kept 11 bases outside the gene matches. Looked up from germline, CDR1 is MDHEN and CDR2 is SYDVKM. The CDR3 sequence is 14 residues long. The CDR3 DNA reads TGTGCCATCGAATCGGGACAGGATAGCTATGGCTACACCTTC. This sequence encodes CAIESGQDSYGYTF.

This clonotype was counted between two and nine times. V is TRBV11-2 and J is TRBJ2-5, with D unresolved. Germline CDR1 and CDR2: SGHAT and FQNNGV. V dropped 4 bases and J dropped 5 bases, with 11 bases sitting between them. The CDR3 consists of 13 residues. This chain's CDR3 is CASSSLSGETQYF. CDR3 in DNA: TGTGCCAGCAGCTCCCTATCGGGCGAGACCCAGTACTTC.

The CDR3 DNA reads as TGCGCCAGCAGCTTGGAAGTGACAACCGCTTTTGGTGGCTACACCTTC. It encodes CASSLEVTTAFGGYTF. The V call is TRBV5-1, the J call TRBJ1-2; D is unclear. Trimming stripped 0 bases from V and 7 bases from J, with 19 bases between. Germline V lookup: CDR1 SGHRS, CDR2 YFSETQ. CDR3 length: 16 residues.